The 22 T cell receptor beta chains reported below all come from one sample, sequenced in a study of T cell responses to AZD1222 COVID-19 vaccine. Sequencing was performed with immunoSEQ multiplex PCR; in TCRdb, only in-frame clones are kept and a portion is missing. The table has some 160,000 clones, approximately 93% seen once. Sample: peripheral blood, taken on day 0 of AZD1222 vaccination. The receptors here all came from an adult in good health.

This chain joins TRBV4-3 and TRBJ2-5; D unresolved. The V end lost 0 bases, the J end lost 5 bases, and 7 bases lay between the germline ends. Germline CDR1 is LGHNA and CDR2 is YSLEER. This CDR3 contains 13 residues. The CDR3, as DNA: TGCGCCAGCAGCCAAGATCTATGGGAGACCCAGTACTTC. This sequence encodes CASSQDLWETQYF.

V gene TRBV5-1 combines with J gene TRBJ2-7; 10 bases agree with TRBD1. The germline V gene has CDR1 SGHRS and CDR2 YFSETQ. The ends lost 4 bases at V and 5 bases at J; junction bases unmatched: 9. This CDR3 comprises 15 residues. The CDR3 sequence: CASSIPGQGSNEQYF. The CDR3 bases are TGCGCCAGCAGCATACCGGGACAGGGGTCAAACGAGCAGTACTTC. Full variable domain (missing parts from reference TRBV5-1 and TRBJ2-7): KAGVTQTPRYLIKTRGQQVTLSCSPISGHRSVSWYQQTPGQGLQFLFEYFSETQRNKGNFPGRFSGRQFSNSRSEMNVSTLELGDSALYLCASSIPGQGSNEQYFGPGTRLTVT.

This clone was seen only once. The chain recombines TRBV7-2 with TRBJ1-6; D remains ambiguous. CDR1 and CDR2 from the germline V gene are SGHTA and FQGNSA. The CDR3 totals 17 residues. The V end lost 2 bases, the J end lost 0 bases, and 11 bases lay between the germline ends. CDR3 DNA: TGTGCCAGCAGCTTAAGCCCTCGGGGCTCCTATAATTCACCCCTCCACTTT. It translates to CASSLSPRGSYNSPLHF.

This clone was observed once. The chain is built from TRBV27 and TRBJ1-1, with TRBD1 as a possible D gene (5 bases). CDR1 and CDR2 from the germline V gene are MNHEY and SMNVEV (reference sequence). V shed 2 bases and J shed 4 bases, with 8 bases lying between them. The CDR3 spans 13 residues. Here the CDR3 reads CASSLGQATEAFF. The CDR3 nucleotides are TGTGCCAGCAGTTTAGGACAAGCCACTGAAGCTTTCTTT.

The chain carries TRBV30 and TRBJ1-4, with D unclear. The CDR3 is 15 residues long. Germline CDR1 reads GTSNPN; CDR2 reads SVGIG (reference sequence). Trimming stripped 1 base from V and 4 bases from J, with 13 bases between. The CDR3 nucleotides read TGTGCCTGGAGTGATAGCGTGCGCGGTAATGAAAAACTGTTTTTT. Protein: CAWSDSVRGNEKLFF.

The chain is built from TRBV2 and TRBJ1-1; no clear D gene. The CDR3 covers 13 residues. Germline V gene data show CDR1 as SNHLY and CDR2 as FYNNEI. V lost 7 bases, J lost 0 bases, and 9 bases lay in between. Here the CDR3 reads CASMGNMNTEAFF. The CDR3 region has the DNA TGTGCCAGCATGGGTAACATGAACACTGAAGCTTTCTTT.

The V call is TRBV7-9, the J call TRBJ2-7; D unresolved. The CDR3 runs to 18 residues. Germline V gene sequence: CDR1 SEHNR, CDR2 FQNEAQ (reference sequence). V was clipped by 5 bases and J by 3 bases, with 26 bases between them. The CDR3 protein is CASSPHVLRSIRDYEQYF. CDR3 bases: TGTGCCAGCAGCCCCCACGTGTTGAGGTCCATACGAGACTACGAGCAGTACTTC.

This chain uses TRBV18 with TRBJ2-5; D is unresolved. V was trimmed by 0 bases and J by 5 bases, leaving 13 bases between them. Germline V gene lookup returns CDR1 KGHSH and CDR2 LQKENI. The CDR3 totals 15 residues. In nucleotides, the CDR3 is TGTGCCAGCTCACCACCGGTCCCATCAAGGGAGACCCAGTACTTC. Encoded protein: CASSPPVPSRETQYF.

CDR3 region: CASSRERLTSLSGELFF. For the CDR3, the DNA is TGTGCCAGTAGTCGAGAGCGATTGACTAGCCTCTCCGGGGAGCTGTTTTTT. This chain joins TRBV19 and TRBJ2-2; TRBD2 aligns across 7 bases. CDR3 size: 17 residues. J was trimmed by 6 bases and V by 5 bases; bases with no gene match: 15. Per germline, CDR1 LNHDA and CDR2 SQIVND (reference sequence).

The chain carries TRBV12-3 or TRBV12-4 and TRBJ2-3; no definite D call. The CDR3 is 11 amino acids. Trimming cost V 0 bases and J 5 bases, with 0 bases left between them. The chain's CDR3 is CASSLADTQYF. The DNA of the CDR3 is TGTGCCAGCAGTTTAGCAGATACGCAGTATTTT.

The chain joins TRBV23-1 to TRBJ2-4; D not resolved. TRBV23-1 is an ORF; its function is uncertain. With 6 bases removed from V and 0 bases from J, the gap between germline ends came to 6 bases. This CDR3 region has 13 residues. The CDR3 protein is CASSLIAKNIQYF. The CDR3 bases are TGCGCCAGCAGCCTTATAGCCAAAAACATTCAGTACTTC.

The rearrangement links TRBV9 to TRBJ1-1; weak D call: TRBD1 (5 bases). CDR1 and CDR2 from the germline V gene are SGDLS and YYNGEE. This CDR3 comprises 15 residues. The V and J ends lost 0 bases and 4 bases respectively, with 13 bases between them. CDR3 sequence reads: CASSVGAGFGTEAFF. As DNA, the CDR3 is TGTGCCAGCAGCGTAGGGGCAGGGTTCGGCACTGAAGCTTTCTTT.

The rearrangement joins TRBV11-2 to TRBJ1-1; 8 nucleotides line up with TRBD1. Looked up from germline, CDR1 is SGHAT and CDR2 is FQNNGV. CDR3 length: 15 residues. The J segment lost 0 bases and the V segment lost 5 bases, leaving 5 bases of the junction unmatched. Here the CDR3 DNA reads TGTGCCAGCAGCCTAAGACAGGGGATGAACACTGAAGCTTTCTTT. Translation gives CASSLRQGMNTEAFF.

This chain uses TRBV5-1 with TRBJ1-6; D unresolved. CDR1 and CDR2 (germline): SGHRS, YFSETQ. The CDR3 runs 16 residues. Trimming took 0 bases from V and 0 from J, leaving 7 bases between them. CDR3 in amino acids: CASSLGPSSYNSPLHF. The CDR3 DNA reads TGCGCCAGCAGCTTGGGCCCGAGCTCCTATAATTCACCCCTCCACTTT. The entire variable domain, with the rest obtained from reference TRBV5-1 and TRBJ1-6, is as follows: KAGVTQTPRYLIKTRGQQVTLSCSPISGHRSVSWYQQTPGQGLQFLFEYFSETQRNKGNFPGRFSGRQFSNSRSEMNVSTLELGDSALYLCASSLGPSSYNSPLHFGNGTRLTVT.

The CDR3 DNA follows: TGTGCCAGCAGCCCGACACAGTTCTTC. Translation gives CASSPTQFF. The genes are TRBV2 and TRBJ2-1; D is unresolved. This CDR3 contains 9 residues. Trimming took off 6 bases at V and 13 bases at J, with 7 bases between the two ends. Germline V gene sequence: CDR1 SNHLY, CDR2 FYNNEI.

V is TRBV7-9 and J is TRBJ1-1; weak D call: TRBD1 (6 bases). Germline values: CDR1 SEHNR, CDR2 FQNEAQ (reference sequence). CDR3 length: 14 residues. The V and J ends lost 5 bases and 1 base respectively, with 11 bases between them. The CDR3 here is CASSRGTPNTEAFF. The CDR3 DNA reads TGTGCCAGCAGCCGGGGGACACCGAACACTGAAGCTTTCTTT.

This chain's CDR3 is CASMRLNTGELFF. The CDR3 coding sequence is TGTGCCAGCATGCGGTTGAACACCGGGGAGCTGTTTTTT. The chain uses TRBV28 and TRBJ2-2; D not certain. Germline-derived CDR1 and CDR2 are MDHEN and SYDVKM. V lost 7 bases and J 1 base, leaving 7 bases between the germline ends. The CDR3 is made up of 13 amino acids.

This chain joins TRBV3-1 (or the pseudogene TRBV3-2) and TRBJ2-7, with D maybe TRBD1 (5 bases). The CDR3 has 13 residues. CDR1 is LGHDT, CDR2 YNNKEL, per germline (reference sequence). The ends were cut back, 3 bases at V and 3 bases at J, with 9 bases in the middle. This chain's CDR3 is CASSHGQSYEQYF. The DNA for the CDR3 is TGTGCCAGCAGCCACGGACAAAGCTACGAGCAGTACTTC.

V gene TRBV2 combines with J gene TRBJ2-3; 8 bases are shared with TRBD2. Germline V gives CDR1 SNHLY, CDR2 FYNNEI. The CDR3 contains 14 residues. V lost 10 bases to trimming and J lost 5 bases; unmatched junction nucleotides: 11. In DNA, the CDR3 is TGTGCCACCCGGCCCAGGACTAGCCGAGATACGCAGTATTTT. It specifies CATRPRTSRDTQYF. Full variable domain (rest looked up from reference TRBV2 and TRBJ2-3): EPEVTQTPSHQVTQMGQEVILRCVPISNHLYFYWYRQILGQKVEFLVSFYNNEISEKSEIFDDQFSVERPDGSNFTLKIRSTKLEDSAMYFCATRPRTSRDTQYFGPGTRLTVL.

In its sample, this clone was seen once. The CDR3 nucleotides are TGTGCCAGCAGCCTCAGGACTAGCGGGGGATACGAGCAGTACTTC. Translation: CASSLRTSGGYEQYF. The rearrangement uses TRBV7-9 and TRBJ2-7, with 13 nucleotides matching TRBD2. Trimming removed 5 bases from V and 4 bases from J; junction bases left unmatched: 5. Germline V gene lookup returns CDR1 SEHNR and CDR2 FQNEAQ (reference sequence). CDR3 length: 15 amino acids.

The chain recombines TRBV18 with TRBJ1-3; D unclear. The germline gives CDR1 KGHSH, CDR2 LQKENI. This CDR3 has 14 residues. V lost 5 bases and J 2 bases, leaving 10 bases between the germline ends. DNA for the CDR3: TGTGCCAGCTCAGCCTCAGCGGCTGGAAACACCATATATTTT. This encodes CASSASAAGNTIYF.

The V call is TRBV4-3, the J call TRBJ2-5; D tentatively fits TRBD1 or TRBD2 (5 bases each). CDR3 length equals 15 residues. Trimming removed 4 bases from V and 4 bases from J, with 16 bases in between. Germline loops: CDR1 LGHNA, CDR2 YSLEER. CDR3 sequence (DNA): TGCGCCAGCAGCCGCTTACTAGGGGTCGGAGAGACCCAGTACTTC. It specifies CASSRLLGVGETQYF.